This T cell receptor beta chain stems from a study of T cells in Graves' hyperthyroidism and ophthalmopathy. This clonotype was picked up many times. Amplification yielded TCR beta CDR3 regions, with RNA transcripts as the source. An initial round of RT-PCR targeting the TCR CDR3 relied on the HTBI primer set. From the multiplex PCR reads, TCRdb called clonotypes with MiXCR, one entry per CDR3 protein. Among some 270,000 distinct CDR3 sequences listed, about an eighth were seen once. Unmatched junction bases numbered 17, after V lost 0 bases and J lost 0 bases. Germline V gene sequence: CDR1 DFQATT, CDR2 SNEGSKA (reference sequence). This CDR3 has 23 residues.

This chain connects TRBV20-1 to TRBJ2-1, with 16 nucleotides matching TRBD2. The clonotype originates from a woman under 40 with Graves' hyperthyroidism that later progressed to Graves' ophthalmopathy. Source material: blood. CDR3 residues: CSARDYHGGTSGRAKSSYNEQFF. The DNA of the CDR3 is TGCAGTGCTAGAGATTATCATGGCGGGACTAGCGGGAGGGCCAAGAGCTCCTACAATGAGCAGTTCTTC.